This T cell receptor (beta chain) was identified during a study of a mutant IDH1 vaccine in newly diagnosed glioma. On the study more broadly: During weeks 1, 3, 5, 7, 11, 15, 19 and 23, patients received eight vaccinations. Vaccines were begun 4-6 weeks after radiotherapy alone, or with temozolomide cycles.

The data were produced by immunoSEQ multiplex PCR, yet TCRdb's version contains in-frame clones alone and is incomplete. The sample includes 50,000 to 55,000 clones, around 80% of them seen just once. Concerning this clone: Its cognate antigen is unknown.

Documented time point: week 5, during vaccination. All doses held 300 ug of mutant IDH1 20-mer peptide, with topical imiquimod. This CDR3 region has 15 residues. V was trimmed by 6 bases and J by 4 bases, leaving 16 bases between them. CDR1 and CDR2 (germline): LNHDA, SQIVND (reference sequence). The sample consisted of PBMCs, taken from a glioma patient whose treatment included an IDH1 peptide vaccine. The rearrangement uses TRBV19 and TRBJ1-3; possible D gene TRBD1, 6 bases. This clonotype was sampled from a man over 45 with glioma. CDR3 residues: CASSPPGARGNTIYF. The CDR3 DNA is TGTGCCAGTAGCCCCCCGGGGGCGCGAGGAAACACCATATATTTT. Full variable domain (outside the CDR3, taken from reference TRBV19 and TRBJ1-3): DGGITQSPKYLFRKEGQNVTLSCEQNLNHDAMYWYRQDPGQGLRLIYYSQIVNDFQKGDIAEGYSVSREKKESFPLTVTSAQKNPTAFYLCASSPPGARGNTIYFGEGSWLTVV.